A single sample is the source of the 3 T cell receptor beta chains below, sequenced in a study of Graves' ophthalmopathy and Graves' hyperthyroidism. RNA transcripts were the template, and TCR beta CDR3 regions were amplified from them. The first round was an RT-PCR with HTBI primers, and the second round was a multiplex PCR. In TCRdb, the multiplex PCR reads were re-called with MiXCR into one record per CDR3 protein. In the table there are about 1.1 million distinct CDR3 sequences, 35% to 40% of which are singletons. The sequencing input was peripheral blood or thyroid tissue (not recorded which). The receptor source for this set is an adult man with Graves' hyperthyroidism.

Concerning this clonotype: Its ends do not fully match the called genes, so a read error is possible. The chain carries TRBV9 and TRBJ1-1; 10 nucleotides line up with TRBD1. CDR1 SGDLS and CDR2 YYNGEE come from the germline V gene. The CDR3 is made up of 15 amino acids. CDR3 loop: CASSGGQGVNSEAFF. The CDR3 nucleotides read TGTGCCAGCAGCGGAGGACAGGGGGTAAACAGTGAAGCTTTCTTT. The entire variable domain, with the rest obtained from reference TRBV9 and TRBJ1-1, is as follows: DSGVTQTPKHLITATGQRVTLRCSPRSGDLSVYWYQQSLDQGLQFLIQYYNGEERAKGNILERFSAQQFPDLHSELNLSSLELGDSALYFCASSGGQGVNSEAFFGQGTRLTVV.

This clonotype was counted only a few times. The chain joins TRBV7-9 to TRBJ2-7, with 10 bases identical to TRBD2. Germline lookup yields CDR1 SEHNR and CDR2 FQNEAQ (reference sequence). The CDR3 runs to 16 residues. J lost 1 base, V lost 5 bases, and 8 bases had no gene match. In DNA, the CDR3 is TGTGCCAGCAGCCGAGGGACTAGCGCTAAGTCCTACGAGCAGTACTTC. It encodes CASSRGTSAKSYEQYF.

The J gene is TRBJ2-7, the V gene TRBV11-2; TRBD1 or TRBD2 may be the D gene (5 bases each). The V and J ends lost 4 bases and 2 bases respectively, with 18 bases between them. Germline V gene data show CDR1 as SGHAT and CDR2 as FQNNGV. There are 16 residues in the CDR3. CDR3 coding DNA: TGTGCCAGCAGCTCCCGCGGATTGCAGGGAGCCTACGAGCAGTACTTC. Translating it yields CASSSRGLQGAYEQYF.